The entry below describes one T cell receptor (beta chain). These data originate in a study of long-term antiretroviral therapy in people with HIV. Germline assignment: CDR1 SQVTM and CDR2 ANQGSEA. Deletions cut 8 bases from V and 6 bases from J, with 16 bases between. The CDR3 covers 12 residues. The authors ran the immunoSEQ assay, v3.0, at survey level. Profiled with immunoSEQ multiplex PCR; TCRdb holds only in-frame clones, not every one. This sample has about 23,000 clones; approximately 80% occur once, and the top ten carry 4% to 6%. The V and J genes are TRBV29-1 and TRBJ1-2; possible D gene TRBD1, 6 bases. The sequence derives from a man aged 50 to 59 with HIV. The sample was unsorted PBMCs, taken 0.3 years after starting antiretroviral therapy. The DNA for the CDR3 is TGCAGCCTGGGAGGGGGTTCGGATGGCTACACCTTC. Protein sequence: CSLGGGSDGYTF.